This TCR beta chain was identified in a study of T cell changes during pregnancy in multiple sclerosis (dated by TCRdb to the late 2010s). At the level of the whole study: Changes in the T cell repertoire over the course of pregnancy were examined in this study in women with multiple sclerosis.

Libraries were constructed by the immunoSEQ multiplex PCR assay. Drawn from immuneACCESS, this table holds only the in-frame rearrangements with V and J called that TCRdb kept. Clones are partly lost; checked studies trace under half to an unresolved V gene and leave the rest unexplained. In all, the sample holds some 33,000 clones, and approximately 90% of those were seen once. The leading ten clones occupy roughly 11% of the sample. Trimming removed 2 bases from V and 0 bases from J; the gene matches leave 4 bases unexplained. Sequences KGHSH (CDR1) and LQKENI (CDR2) are obtained from the germline V gene. CDR3 length: 18 amino acids, cysteine to phenylalanine. Kept here is only the CDR3 DNA, which spans 54 bases and is read in frame from base 1. Points on this clone: Its antigen remains unidentified. Base qualities are not at hand, and no much larger clone is one base apart.

This material consisted of CD8+ T cells from peripheral blood mononuclear cells, taken in the third trimester of pregnancy. This TCR was recovered from a female donor with multiple sclerosis, enrolled in a pregnancy study. The sequence is built from TRBV18 and TRBJ2-1, and 13 bases in between align with TRBD2. The CDR3 corresponds to CASSPWTSGGFSYNEQFF. The sequenced DNA: TGTGCCAGCTCACCATGGACTAGCGGGGGTTTCTCCTACAATGAGCAGTTCTTC.